The rows below give T cell receptor beta chains drawn from one sample of a study of cytomegalovirus exposure and HLA in healthy donors. TCRdb keeps only in-frame clones here, not all; method: immunoSEQ multiplex PCR. The sample yields about 140,000 clones, approximately 80% seen once. Sequenced: PBMCs. The receptors here all came from a man aged 35 to 55 in good health and CMV-seronegative. The CDR3 runs from the conserved cysteine through the conserved F or W. A D gene is named only where the DNA matches it firmly. Rows give clone size only sometimes, using once, few, many, or a class for an expanded clone.

v_gene,d_gene,j_gene,abundance,CDR3aa,CDR3nt
TRBV7-6,TRBD1,TRBJ2-7,once,CASSLGQGLAYEQYF,TGTGCCAGCAGCTTAGGACAGGGTCTAGCCTACGAGCAGTACTTC
TRBV30,-,TRBJ2-7,-,CAWSFSGVEQYF,TGTGCCTGGAGTTTTTCAGGGGTCGAGCAGTACTTC
TRBV11-2,TRBD2,TRBJ2-1,few,CASSLDRGTSGSNEQFF,TGTGCCAGCAGCTTAGATCGTGGAACTAGCGGGAGTAATGAGCAGTTCTTC
TRBV28,TRBD2,TRBJ2-7,-,CASSFRGEISYEQYF,TGTGCCAGCAGTTTTCGGGGGGAGATATCTTACGAGCAGTACTTC
TRBV2,-,TRBJ1-1,-,CASSEGRSTEAFF,TGTGCCAGCAGTGAAGGGCGGAGCACTGAAGCTTTCTTT
TRBV15,-,TRBJ2-7,-,CATSKRGHPLPWEEQYF,TGTGCCACCAGCAAAAGAGGACACCCCCTCCCTTGGGAAGAGCAGTACTTC
TRBV2,TRBD1,TRBJ2-7,-,CASSDGTDYEQYF,TGTGCCAGCAGTGATGGGACAGATTACGAGCAGTACTTC
TRBV6-6,-,TRBJ2-3,-,CASSYAQADTQYF,TGTGCCAGCAGTTATGCGCAGGCAGATACGCAGTATTTT
TRBV27,-,TRBJ2-7,-,CASSLRRGGAYEQYF,TGTGCCAGCAGCCTTAGGAGGGGGGGGGCCTACGAGCAGTACTTC
TRBV19,TRBD1,TRBJ2-7,-,CASSETGQGVYEQYF,TGTGCCAGTAGTGAAACGGGACAGGGGGTCTACGAGCAGTACTTC
TRBV7-8,-,TRBJ1-2,once,CASSYNRGASYGYTF,TGTGCCAGCAGCTATAATCGGGGGGCGAGCTATGGCTACACCTTC
TRBV5-4,TRBD1,TRBJ2-3,few,CASRTRDRGDTQYF,TGTGCCAGCCGCACCCGGGACAGGGGGGATACGCAGTATTTT
TRBV27,TRBD1,TRBJ2-7,once,CATSNRGPSYEQYF,TGTGCCACCTCAAACAGGGGGCCCTCCTACGAGCAGTACTTC
TRBV9,-,TRBJ2-4,-,CASSVGVGLAKNSQYF,TGTGCCAGCAGCGTAGGTGTCGGGCTAGCCAAAAACAGTCAGTACTTC
TRBV28,-,TRBJ1-1,-,CASSLNGEAFF,TGTGCCAGCAGTTTAAACGGTGAAGCTTTCTTT
TRBV19,TRBD1,TRBJ1-2,-,CASSMVETGVGYTF,TGTGCCAGTAGTATGGTGGAGACAGGGGTTGGCTACACCTTC
TRBV5-1,TRBD2,TRBJ2-7,-,CASSSPRVGSSGGPGYEQYF,TGCGCCAGCAGCAGCCCGCGCGTTGGTTCTAGCGGGGGCCCTGGGTACGAGCAGTACTTC
TRBV28,TRBD1,TRBJ2-2,-,CASSFPGGPNTGELFF,TGTGCCAGCAGTTTCCCAGGGGGCCCAAACACCGGGGAGCTGTTTTTT
TRBV6-1,-,TRBJ2-7,-,CASSAGVTIYEQYF,TGTGCCAGCAGTGCCGGGGTAACAATCTACGAGCAGTACTTC
TRBV10-3,TRBD2,TRBJ2-7,-,CAISVGRAAYEQYF,TGTGCCATCAGTGTGGGGAGGGCGGCCTACGAGCAGTACTTC
TRBV5-1,TRBD2,TRBJ2-1,-,CASSAGGEYNEQFF,TGCGCCAGCAGCGCGGGGGGGGAATACAATGAGCAGTTCTTC
TRBV7-2,-,TRBJ1-2,-,CASRGPANYGYTF,TGTGCCAGCAGGGGGCCAGCTAACTATGGCTACACCTTC
TRBV19,-,TRBJ1-2,-,CASRGGGASGYTF,TGTGCCAGTAGGGGAGGGGGGGCGTCTGGCTACACCTTC
TRBV6-1,-,TRBJ2-3,few,CASSEAGGITDTQYF,TGTGCCAGCAGTGAAGCGGGAGGCATCACAGATACGCAGTATTTT
TRBV28,-,TRBJ2-7,-,CASSLDAGRSYEQYF,TGTGCCAGCAGTTTGGATGCAGGGCGGTCCTACGAGCAGTACTTC
TRBV28,-,TRBJ1-2,-,CASSFRVDGYTF,TGTGCCAGCAGTTTTAGAGTAGATGGCTACACCTTC
TRBV7-2,-,TRBJ1-2,-,CASSLHGGGYTF,TGTGCCAGCAGCTTACATGGAGGCGGCTACACCTTC
TRBV10-2,-,TRBJ2-7,-,CASLGVFSGSSYEQYF,TGCGCCAGCTTAGGGGTGTTTAGCGGAAGCTCCTACGAGCAGTACTTC
TRBV27,-,TRBJ2-5,-,CASSPRLAGQETQYF,TGTGCCAGCAGTCCACGGCTTGCGGGGCAAGAGACCCAGTACTTC
TRBV19,-,TRBJ1-2,few,CASSIDLGASYGYTF,TGTGCCAGTAGTATAGATCTGGGGGCCAGCTATGGCTACACCTTC
TRBV7-3,TRBD1,TRBJ2-2,few,CASSPQGTGELFF,TGTGCCAGCAGCCCACAGGGGACCGGGGAGCTGTTTTTT
TRBV18,-,TRBJ1-4,-,CASSPPGGTNEKLFF,TGTGCCAGCTCACCACCCGGGGGGACTAATGAAAAACTGTTTTTT
TRBV11-2,TRBD1,TRBJ2-7,-,CASSLTGDYEQYF,TGTGCCAGCAGCTTAACAGGGGACTACGAGCAGTACTTC
TRBV30,-,TRBJ2-5,-,CAWMRGKTQYF,TGTGCCTGGATGCGGGGAAAGACCCAGTACTTC
TRBV9,TRBD2,TRBJ2-1,few,CASSVGLAGGNNEQFF,TGTGCCAGCAGCGTGGGTCTAGCGGGAGGGAACAATGAGCAGTTCTTC
TRBV7-2,TRBD2,TRBJ2-7,-,CASTPTSGGTSYEQYF,TGTGCCAGCACCCCGACTAGCGGGGGGACCTCCTACGAGCAGTACTTC
TRBV5-1,-,TRBJ1-5,few,CASSLEDSYNQPQHF,TGCGCCAGCAGCTTGGAGGACAGCTACAATCAGCCCCAGCATTTT
TRBV6-5,-,TRBJ1-1,-,CASSPPRQSEAFF,TGTGCCAGCAGCCCCCCCCGCCAGTCTGAAGCTTTCTTT
TRBV5-1,-,TRBJ1-4,-,CASSYSPGQGLDEKLFF,TGCGCCAGCAGCTATTCCCCGGGACAAGGGTTGGATGAAAAACTGTTTTTT
TRBV6-1,-,TRBJ2-1,-,CASSEVLATSMGHEQFF,TGTGCCAGCAGTGAAGTACTAGCTACCTCTATGGGCCATGAGCAGTTCTTC
TRBV19,TRBD1,TRBJ2-3,-,CASRQNRGRSTDTQYF,TGTGCCAGTAGGCAGAACAGGGGTCGTAGCACAGATACGCAGTATTTT
TRBV7-9,-,TRBJ1-2,-,CASSSDDRSRGYTF,TGTGCCAGCAGCTCCGATGACAGGTCCAGGGGCTACACCTTC
TRBV5-5,-,TRBJ2-2,-,CASSSWTTNTGELFF,TGTGCCAGCAGCTCGTGGACAACGAACACCGGGGAGCTGTTTTTT
TRBV6-1,-,TRBJ2-7,-,CATAAYEQYF,TGTGCCACCGCGGCCTACGAGCAGTACTTC
TRBV5-1,TRBD1,TRBJ2-7,-,CASSPGGQGAYEQYF,TGCGCCAGCAGCCCCGGGGGACAGGGCGCTTACGAGCAGTACTTC
TRBV11-3,TRBD2,TRBJ2-5,-,CASSQGTSGEETQYF,TGTGCCAGCAGCCAAGGGACTAGCGGGGAAGAGACCCAGTACTTC
TRBV9,TRBD2,TRBJ2-7,-,CASSPGAGNEQYF,TGTGCCAGCAGCCCTGGAGCGGGGAACGAGCAGTACTTC
TRBV6-1,TRBD2,TRBJ2-3,-,CASSEAAGGPDTQYF,TGTGCCAGCAGTGAAGCAGCGGGAGGGCCAGATACGCAGTATTTT
TRBV5-8,-,TRBJ1-2,-,CASSSPTGRNYGYTF,TGTGCCAGCAGCTCACCGACAGGCCGGAACTATGGCTACACCTTC
TRBV25-1,TRBD2,TRBJ2-1,-,CASSDQAASGSTYNEQFF,TGTGCCAGCAGTGATCAAGCTGCTAGCGGGAGCACCTACAATGAGCAGTTCTTC
TRBV11-2,-,TRBJ2-5,-,CASSFVAAVTQYF,TGTGCCAGCAGCTTTGTGGCGGCCGTGACCCAGTACTTC
TRBV19,TRBD1,TRBJ2-5,-,CASSIGPGGWETQYF,TGTGCCAGTAGTATAGGCCCAGGGGGCTGGGAGACCCAGTACTTC
TRBV27,-,TRBJ2-7,-,CASSLLYGLSYEQYF,TGTGCCAGCAGTTTATTATACGGACTCTCCTACGAGCAGTACTTC
TRBV10-3,-,TRBJ1-1,few,CAIRDSSGYTEAFF,TGTGCCATCAGGGACAGTTCGGGCTACACTGAAGCTTTCTTT
TRBV4-1,-,TRBJ2-5,few,CASSRLGLSQETQYF,TGCGCCAGCAGCCGCCTGGGACTTTCCCAAGAGACCCAGTACTTC